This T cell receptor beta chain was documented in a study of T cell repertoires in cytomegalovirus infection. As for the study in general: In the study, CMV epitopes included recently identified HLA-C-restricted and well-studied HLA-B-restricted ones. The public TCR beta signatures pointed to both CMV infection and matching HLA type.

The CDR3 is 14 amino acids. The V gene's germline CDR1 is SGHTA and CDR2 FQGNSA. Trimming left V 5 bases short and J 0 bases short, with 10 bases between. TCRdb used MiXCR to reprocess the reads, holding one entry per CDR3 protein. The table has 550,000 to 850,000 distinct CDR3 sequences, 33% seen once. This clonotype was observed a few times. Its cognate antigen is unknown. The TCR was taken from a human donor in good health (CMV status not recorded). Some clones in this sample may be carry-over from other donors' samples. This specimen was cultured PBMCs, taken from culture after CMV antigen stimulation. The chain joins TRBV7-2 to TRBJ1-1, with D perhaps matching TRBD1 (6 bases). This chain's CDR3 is CASSRGKMNTEAFF. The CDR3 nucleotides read TGTGCCAGCAGCAGGGGGAAGATGAACACTGAAGCTTTCTTT. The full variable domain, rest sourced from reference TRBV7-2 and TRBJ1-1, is GAGVSQSPSNKVTEKGKDVELRCDPISGHTALYWYRQSLGQGLEFLIYFQGNSAPDKSGLPSDRFSAERTGGSVSTLTIQRTQQEDSAVYLCASSRGKMNTEAFFGQGTRLTVV.